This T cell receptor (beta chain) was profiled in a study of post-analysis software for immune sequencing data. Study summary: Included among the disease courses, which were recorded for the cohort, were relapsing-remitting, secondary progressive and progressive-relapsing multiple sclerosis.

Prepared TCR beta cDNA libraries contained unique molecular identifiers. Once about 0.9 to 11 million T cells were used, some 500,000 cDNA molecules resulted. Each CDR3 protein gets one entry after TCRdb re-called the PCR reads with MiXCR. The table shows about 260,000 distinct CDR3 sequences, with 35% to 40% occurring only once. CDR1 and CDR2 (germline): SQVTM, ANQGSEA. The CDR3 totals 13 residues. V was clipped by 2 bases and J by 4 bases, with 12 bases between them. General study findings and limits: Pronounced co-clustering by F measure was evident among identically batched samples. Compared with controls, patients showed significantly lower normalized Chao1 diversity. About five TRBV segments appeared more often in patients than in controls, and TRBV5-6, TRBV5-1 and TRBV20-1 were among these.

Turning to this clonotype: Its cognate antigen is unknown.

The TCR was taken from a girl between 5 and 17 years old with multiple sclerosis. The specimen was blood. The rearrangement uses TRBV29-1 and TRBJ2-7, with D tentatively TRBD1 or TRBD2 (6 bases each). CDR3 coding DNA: TGCAGCGTTGAACTTGAAGGGGGGTACGAGCAGTACTTC. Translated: CSVELEGGYEQYF.